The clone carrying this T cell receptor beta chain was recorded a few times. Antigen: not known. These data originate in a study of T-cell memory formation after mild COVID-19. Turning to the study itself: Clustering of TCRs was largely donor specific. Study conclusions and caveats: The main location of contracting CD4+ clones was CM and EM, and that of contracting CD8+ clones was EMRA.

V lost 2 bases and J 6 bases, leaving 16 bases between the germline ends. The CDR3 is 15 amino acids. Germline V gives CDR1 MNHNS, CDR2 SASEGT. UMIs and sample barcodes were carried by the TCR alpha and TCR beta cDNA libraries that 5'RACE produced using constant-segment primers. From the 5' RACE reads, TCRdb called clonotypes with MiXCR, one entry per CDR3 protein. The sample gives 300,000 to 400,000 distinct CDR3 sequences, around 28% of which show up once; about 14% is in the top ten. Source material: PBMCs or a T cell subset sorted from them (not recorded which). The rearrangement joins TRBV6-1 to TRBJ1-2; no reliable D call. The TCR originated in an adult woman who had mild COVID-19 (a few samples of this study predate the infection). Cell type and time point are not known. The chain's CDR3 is CASSEMAAGTHGYTF. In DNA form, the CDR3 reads TGTGCCAGCAGTGAAATGGCCGCAGGAACTCATGGCTACACCTTC.